This T cell receptor beta chain was sequenced for a study of radiation and T cells in renal cell carcinoma. Study outcomes and limitations: Intratumoral heterogeneity was not captured in these approximately 0.9 g regions. Irradiated tumors held more dominant CDR3 motifs than control tumors.

The V gene's germline CDR1 is LNHDA and CDR2 SQIVND (reference sequence). V lost 1 base to trimming and J lost 5 bases, with 11 bases between them. This CDR3 contains 14 residues. As for this clone: Its antigen is still unknown.

Assay used: immunoSEQ multiplex PCR; TCRdb lists only in-frame clones, some missing. The data show roughly 10,000 clones, roughly 60% seen once. Treatment described: treatment-naive control, cytoreductive nephrectomy. This renal cell carcinoma was of the clear cell type. Sequenced control tumors were from over ten males and a few females, median age roughly 50. This specimen consisted of tumor tissue, obtained from a patient whose treatment was nephrectomy without radiotherapy. This receptor was taken from a man aged 40-49 years with renal cell carcinoma. The J gene is TRBJ2-5, the V gene TRBV19; D is tentatively TRBD1 or TRBD2 (5 bases each). CDR3 nucleotides: TGTGCCAGTAGTATAGGAGGGACGGGGGAGACCCAGTACTTC. This gives the protein CASSIGGTGETQYF.